Listed below are T cell receptor beta chains from one sample, sequenced in a study of blood T cell repertoires in COVID-19. The assay was immunoSEQ multiplex PCR, and TCRdb's table has in-frame clones only and misses some. Here the sample spans 150,000 or so clones, 60% to 80% being singletons. The sample consisted of PBMCs or T cells enriched from blood (not recorded which). These receptors originate from a woman aged 50 to 65 who had recovered from COVID-19. Each CDR3 is given with its conserved first and last residue. A D gene is named only where the DNA matches it firmly. Some rows mark clone size as missing; the rest say once, few, many or name a class of expanded clone.

abundance: many; j_gene: TRBJ1-6; v_gene: TRBV5-1; d_gene: TRBD1; CDR3nt: TGCGCCAGCGGGACAGGGGAATCCTATAATTCACCCCTCCACTTT; CDR3aa: CASGTGESYNSPLHF
abundance: .; j_gene: TRBJ1-5; v_gene: TRBV6-1; d_gene: .; CDR3nt: TGTGCCAGCAGTGAACGGTGGGGGGGTGGCAGTCAGCCCCAGCATTTT; CDR3aa: CASSERWGGGSQPQHF
abundance: .; j_gene: TRBJ1-2; v_gene: TRBV2; d_gene: .; CDR3nt: TGTGCCAGCAGTGATCGGTCGCTCCAAACTTACTATGGCTACACCTTC; CDR3aa: CASSDRSLQTYYGYTF
abundance: .; j_gene: TRBJ2-1; v_gene: TRBV28; d_gene: .; CDR3nt: TGTGCCAGCAGTCCCGGATCCTCGGGTCCCTACAATGAGCAGTTCTTC; CDR3aa: CASSPGSSGPYNEQFF
abundance: .; j_gene: TRBJ1-2; v_gene: TRBV7-8; d_gene: TRBD1; CDR3nt: TGTGCCAGCAGCTTAGGGGACAGGGTCTACGGCTACACCTTC; CDR3aa: CASSLGDRVYGYTF
abundance: .; j_gene: TRBJ2-2; v_gene: TRBV7-7; d_gene: .; CDR3nt: TGTGCTAGCAGCTCCCGCCAGGGGTCCGGGGAGCTGTTTTTT; CDR3aa: CASSSRQGSGELFF
abundance: .; j_gene: TRBJ1-2; v_gene: TRBV11-2; d_gene: .; CDR3nt: TGTGCCAGCAGCTCCTCGGGGGTGTATGGCTACACCTTC; CDR3aa: CASSSSGVYGYTF
abundance: .; j_gene: TRBJ1-1; v_gene: TRBV19; d_gene: TRBD1; CDR3nt: TGTGCCAGTAGTCGAACCTCCATGGGACAGCCGAACACTGAAGCTTTCTTT; CDR3aa: CASSRTSMGQPNTEAFF
abundance: .; j_gene: TRBJ1-6; v_gene: TRBV2; d_gene: .; CDR3nt: TGTGCCAGCGGAAACCCCACAGGGCAGGCTTCACCCCTCCACTTT; CDR3aa: CASGNPTGQASPLHF
abundance: .; j_gene: TRBJ2-3; v_gene: TRBV10-1; d_gene: .; CDR3nt: TGCGCCAGTTCTACTAGTAGGACAGATACGCAGTATTTT; CDR3aa: CASSTSRTDTQYF
abundance: few; j_gene: TRBJ2-1; v_gene: TRBV19; d_gene: TRBD2; CDR3nt: TGTGCCACGAGAGGGGCTAGCGGGGGGGGAGCCTACAATGAGCAGTTCTTC; CDR3aa: CATRGASGGGAYNEQFF
abundance: .; j_gene: TRBJ1-5; v_gene: TRBV4-1; d_gene: TRBD1; CDR3nt: TGCGCCAGCAGCCAAGATCCAATCCCGGGGACAGTCAATCAGCCCCAGCATTTT; CDR3aa: CASSQDPIPGTVNQPQHF
abundance: .; j_gene: TRBJ1-2; v_gene: TRBV7-9; d_gene: TRBD1; CDR3nt: TGTGCCAGCAGCCGACTTCCGGGACAGTTTAACTATGGCTACACCTTC; CDR3aa: CASSRLPGQFNYGYTF
abundance: .; j_gene: TRBJ1-5; v_gene: TRBV2; d_gene: .; CDR3nt: TGTGCCAGCAGTGCGGGGTCCAATCAGCCCCAGCATTTT; CDR3aa: CASSAGSNQPQHF
abundance: once; j_gene: TRBJ1-1; v_gene: TRBV14; d_gene: .; CDR3nt: TGTGCCAGCAGCCAAGACGATTCCCCAGGTGAAGCTTTCTTT; CDR3aa: CASSQDDSPGEAFF
abundance: many; j_gene: TRBJ2-3; v_gene: TRBV6-1; d_gene: .; CDR3nt: TGTGCCAGCAGTGAAGGAGGGGATACGCAGTATTTT; CDR3aa: CASSEGGDTQYF
abundance: few; j_gene: TRBJ1-1; v_gene: TRBV7-9; d_gene: .; CDR3nt: TGTGCCAGCAGCCGCGGAACTGAAGCTTTCTTT; CDR3aa: CASSRGTEAFF
abundance: .; j_gene: TRBJ2-7; v_gene: TRBV12-2; d_gene: .; CDR3nt: TGTGCAAGTCGCTTAGACGGACAGGGGCCGCGTATAGCCTACGAGCAGTACTTC; CDR3aa: CASRLDGQGPRIAYEQYF
abundance: .; j_gene: TRBJ1-1; v_gene: TRBV25-1; d_gene: .; CDR3nt: TGTGCCAGCAGATACACCGGGAAGAACACTGAAGCTTTCTTT; CDR3aa: CASRYTGKNTEAFF
abundance: .; j_gene: TRBJ1-2; v_gene: TRBV7-2; d_gene: .; CDR3nt: TGTGCCAGCAGCTACAGGGATCTGAGCGGCTACACCTTC; CDR3aa: CASSYRDLSGYTF
abundance: .; j_gene: TRBJ2-3; v_gene: TRBV10-1; d_gene: TRBD2; CDR3nt: TGCGCCAGCAGTGAGTCGGGACTAGCGGGAGGTCTGGGAGATACGCAGTATTTT; CDR3aa: CASSESGLAGGLGDTQYF
abundance: few; j_gene: TRBJ2-3; v_gene: TRBV11-2; d_gene: TRBD2; CDR3nt: TGTGCCAGCAGCTTGTCCGGGACTAGCGGGGGGGCCAACTGGGATACGCAGTATTTT; CDR3aa: CASSLSGTSGGANWDTQYF
abundance: .; j_gene: TRBJ2-7; v_gene: TRBV3-1/TRBV3-2; d_gene: TRBD2; CDR3nt: TGTGCCAGCAGCCAGCATCCCGGGACTAGCGGGTTTTCCTACGAGCAGTACTTC; CDR3aa: CASSQHPGTSGFSYEQYF
abundance: .; j_gene: TRBJ2-3; v_gene: TRBV7-9; d_gene: TRBD2; CDR3nt: TGTGCCAGCAGCTTAGGTTGGCTAGCGGGGGGACTCAGCACAGATACGCAGTATTTT; CDR3aa: CASSLGWLAGGLSTDTQYF
abundance: .; j_gene: TRBJ1-5; v_gene: TRBV2; d_gene: .; CDR3nt: TGTGCCAGCAGTGACAGGGTTTCCAATCAGCCCCAGCATTTT; CDR3aa: CASSDRVSNQPQHF
abundance: .; j_gene: TRBJ2-7; v_gene: TRBV9; d_gene: TRBD1; CDR3nt: TGTGCCAGCAGCGTACACGAGACAGGGACCTACGAGCAGTACTTC; CDR3aa: CASSVHETGTYEQYF
abundance: .; j_gene: TRBJ2-7; v_gene: TRBV7-9; d_gene: TRBD1; CDR3nt: TGTGCCAGCAGCTCGGACAGGGAAGGGCTCGAGCAGTACTTC; CDR3aa: CASSSDREGLEQYF
abundance: .; j_gene: TRBJ2-1; v_gene: TRBV11-2; d_gene: TRBD2; CDR3nt: TGTGCCAGCAGCGGGGGGGGGAATGAGCAGTTCTTC; CDR3aa: CASSGGGNEQFF
abundance: few; j_gene: TRBJ2-2; v_gene: TRBV7-7; d_gene: .; CDR3nt: TGTGCTAGCAGCTTGGGCAGGACGAACACCGGGGAGCTGTTTTTT; CDR3aa: CASSLGRTNTGELFF
abundance: once; j_gene: TRBJ1-6; v_gene: TRBV30; d_gene: .; CDR3nt: TGTGCCTCCGAAGCCTGGAGGGAGGATTCACCCCTCCACTTT; CDR3aa: CASEAWREDSPLHF
abundance: many; j_gene: TRBJ1-3; v_gene: TRBV7-3; d_gene: .; CDR3nt: TGTGCCAGCAGCCTTAACGGCGGGTTTGGAAACACCATATATTTT; CDR3aa: CASSLNGGFGNTIYF
abundance: .; j_gene: TRBJ2-2; v_gene: TRBV5-6; d_gene: .; CDR3nt: TGTGCCAGCTTATCCTCGAGGAGGGATAGCACCGGGGAGCTGTTTTTT; CDR3aa: CASLSSRRDSTGELFF
abundance: once; j_gene: TRBJ2-5; v_gene: TRBV5-1; d_gene: .; CDR3nt: TGCGCCAGCAGCCCCTCGAGGGAATACCAAGAGACCCAGTACTTC; CDR3aa: CASSPSREYQETQYF
abundance: .; j_gene: TRBJ2-7; v_gene: TRBV29-1; d_gene: TRBD1; CDR3nt: TGCAGCGTACTTTCCGGGACAGTCGGCTACGAGCAGTACTTC; CDR3aa: CSVLSGTVGYEQYF
abundance: .; j_gene: TRBJ2-7; v_gene: TRBV5-4; d_gene: TRBD1; CDR3nt: TGTGCCAGCAGCCCGACTGGACAGGGAAGATCCTACGAGCAGTACTTC; CDR3aa: CASSPTGQGRSYEQYF
abundance: .; j_gene: TRBJ1-4; v_gene: TRBV18; d_gene: TRBD1; CDR3nt: TGTGCCAGCTCACCCCAGGGGGCTTGGGAAAAACTGTTTTTT; CDR3aa: CASSPQGAWEKLFF
abundance: .; j_gene: TRBJ1-1; v_gene: TRBV12-3/TRBV12-4; d_gene: TRBD1; CDR3nt: TGTGCCAGCAGTTTCATAGGACAGGGTCGAGCTTTCTTT; CDR3aa: CASSFIGQGRAFF
abundance: .; j_gene: TRBJ2-5; v_gene: TRBV7-9; d_gene: TRBD2; CDR3nt: TGTGCCAGCAGCCCCGGGACTAGCGGGAGCCGGGAAGAGACCCAGTACTTC; CDR3aa: CASSPGTSGSREETQYF
abundance: .; j_gene: TRBJ1-5; v_gene: TRBV19; d_gene: TRBD1; CDR3nt: TGTGCCAGTAGTGACCCGGGACAGGGTCGGGTCAATCAGCCCCAGCATTTT; CDR3aa: CASSDPGQGRVNQPQHF
abundance: few; j_gene: TRBJ1-2; v_gene: TRBV5-1; d_gene: .; CDR3nt: TGCGCCAGCAGCTTACAGGGTGACTATGGCTACACCTTC; CDR3aa: CASSLQGDYGYTF
abundance: .; j_gene: TRBJ2-3; v_gene: TRBV24-1; d_gene: .; CDR3nt: TGTGCCACCAGTGACCGACAGCACATGGATACGCAGTATTTT; CDR3aa: CATSDRQHMDTQYF
abundance: few; j_gene: TRBJ2-5; v_gene: TRBV6-5; d_gene: TRBD1; CDR3nt: TGTGCCAGCAGTACCGGGACAGGGCGGGAGACCCAGTACTTC; CDR3aa: CASSTGTGRETQYF
abundance: few; j_gene: TRBJ1-2; v_gene: TRBV14; d_gene: .; CDR3nt: TGTGCCAGCAGCCTGATCAGGGGTCCTAACTATGGCTACACCTTC; CDR3aa: CASSLIRGPNYGYTF
abundance: .; j_gene: TRBJ1-2; v_gene: TRBV19; d_gene: .; CDR3nt: TGTGCCAGTAGTATGGCAGGGAACTATGGCTACACCTTC; CDR3aa: CASSMAGNYGYTF
abundance: .; j_gene: TRBJ1-2; v_gene: TRBV10-3; d_gene: .; CDR3nt: TGTGCCATCAGTATTCAAAACTATGGCTACACCTTC; CDR3aa: CAISIQNYGYTF
abundance: .; j_gene: TRBJ1-5; v_gene: TRBV3-1/TRBV3-2; d_gene: .; CDR3nt: TGTGCCAGCAGCCAAGCAGGGAGCAATCAGCCCCAGCATTTT; CDR3aa: CASSQAGSNQPQHF
abundance: .; j_gene: TRBJ2-5; v_gene: TRBV5-1; d_gene: TRBD1; CDR3nt: TGCGCCAGCACACCGGGACAGGGAAAAGAGACCCAGTACTTC; CDR3aa: CASTPGQGKETQYF
abundance: .; j_gene: TRBJ2-7; v_gene: TRBV10-1; d_gene: TRBD1; CDR3nt: TGCGCCAGCAGTGAGAAGTTCGGGACAGGGCACTACGAGCAGTACTTC; CDR3aa: CASSEKFGTGHYEQYF
abundance: .; j_gene: TRBJ1-1; v_gene: TRBV4-2; d_gene: .; CDR3nt: TGTGCCAGCACCTCACCCGGGAGCCGGAACACTGAAGCTTTCTTT; CDR3aa: CASTSPGSRNTEAFF
abundance: .; j_gene: TRBJ1-4; v_gene: TRBV28; d_gene: TRBD1; CDR3nt: TGTGCCACCCTCGGGACAGCATTCGGGGAAAAACTGTTTTTT; CDR3aa: CATLGTAFGEKLFF
abundance: .; j_gene: TRBJ1-1; v_gene: TRBV5-6; d_gene: .; CDR3nt: TGTGCCAGCAGCTCCGGGGTCGCGAACACTGAAGCTTTCTTT; CDR3aa: CASSSGVANTEAFF
abundance: .; j_gene: TRBJ1-6; v_gene: TRBV7-8; d_gene: .; CDR3nt: TGTGCCAGCAGATCCAGTGATAATTCACCCCTCCACTTT; CDR3aa: CASRSSDNSPLHF
abundance: once; j_gene: TRBJ1-3; v_gene: TRBV2; d_gene: .; CDR3nt: TGTGCCAGCAGCGGCTCTGGAAACACCATATATTTT; CDR3aa: CASSGSGNTIYF